This passage covers 20 T cell receptor beta chains from one sample sequenced in a study of T cells in Graves' hyperthyroidism and ophthalmopathy. Template material for amplifying TCR beta CDR3 regions consisted of RNA transcripts. Primed by the HTBI set, a first-round RT-PCR was run on the TCR CDR3. TCRdb reanalysed the multiplex PCR reads using MiXCR and keeps one entry per CDR3 protein. Here the sample spans 300,000 to 500,000 distinct CDR3 sequences, more than 13% being singletons. The sequenced sample consisted of blood. Receptors were obtained from a man aged 50 to 60 with Graves' ophthalmopathy.

The chain combines TRBV6-1 with TRBJ2-7; 7 bases match TRBD1. The germline CDR1 and CDR2 sequences are MNHNS and SASEGT. V was pared by 5 bases and J by 4 bases, with 5 bases of the junction left unmatched. The CDR3 length is 13 residues. This CDR3 reads CASSRGGAYEQYF. The CDR3 DNA is TGTGCCAGCAGTAGAGGGGGCGCGTACGAGCAGTACTTC.

This clonotype was picked up a small number of times. J is TRBJ2-7 and V is TRBV4-1; D is unresolved. This CDR3 is 16 amino acids long. Germline V gene sequence: CDR1 MGHRA, CDR2 YSYEKL. Trimming removed 1 base at V and 0 bases at J, with 13 bases between. CDR3 amino acids: CASSQVFTESSYEQYF. The CDR3 bases are TGCGCCAGCAGCCAAGTTTTCACAGAAAGCTCCTACGAGCAGTACTTC.

This clonotype was seen repeatedly, ten times or more. The rearrangement joins TRBV28 to TRBJ1-1; TRBD1 is a possible D gene (6 bases). This CDR3 is 15 amino acids long. Germline V gene data show CDR1 as MDHEN and CDR2 as SYDVKM. V was clipped by 5 bases and J by 1 base, with 14 bases between them. This CDR3 reads CASSASGTRNTEAFF. Written as DNA, the CDR3 is TGTGCCAGCAGTGCATCCGGGACACGGAACACTGAAGCTTTCTTT. The complete variable domain, with remaining parts taken from reference TRBV28 and TRBJ1-1, reads DVKVTQSSRYLVKRTGEKVFLECVQDMDHENMFWYRQDPGLGLRLIYFSYDVKMKEKGDIPEGYSVSREKKERFSLILESASTNQTSMYLCASSASGTRNTEAFFGQGTRLTVV.

This chain links TRBV9 with TRBJ2-1; 10 nucleotides line up with TRBD2. Trimming cost V 0 bases and J 9 bases; bases outside gene matches: 12. The CDR3 is made up of 17 amino acids. Germline CDR1 reads SGDLS; CDR2 reads YYNGEE. DNA of the CDR3: TGTGCCAGCAGCGTAGAGGCTAGCGGGGGACCCCTCGGTGAGCAGTTCTTC. It translates to CASSVEASGGPLGEQFF.

This clonotype was observed a few times. V and J are TRBV6-1 and TRBJ2-1; D possibly corresponds to TRBD2 (6 bases). The CDR3 totals 15 residues. Trimming removed 7 bases at V and 6 bases at J, with 19 bases between. Germline V CDR1 and CDR2: MNHNS, SASEGT. The CDR3 sequence is CASNVAEAGRNEQFF. The CDR3 nucleotides read TGTGCCAGCAATGTAGCGGAAGCAGGGCGCAATGAGCAGTTCTTC.

V and J are TRBV4-2 and TRBJ2-3; 13 bases are shared with TRBD2. Germline V gene data show CDR1 as LGHNA and CDR2 as YNFKEQ. The CDR3 has 21 amino acids. Unmatched junction bases numbered 21, after V lost 3 bases and J lost 6 bases. The DNA for the CDR3 is TGTGCCAGCAGCCAGGCACCCCAGGGACTAGCGGGACAAATACAGATGGATACGCAGTATTTT. This translates into CASSQAPQGLAGQIQMDTQYF.

This clonotype was observed at least ten times. The V and J genes are TRBV7-8 and TRBJ2-3; TRBD2 matches 9 bases. Per germline, CDR1 SGHVS and CDR2 FQNEAQ. Unmatched junction bases numbered 8, after V lost 5 bases and J lost 2 bases. The CDR3 has 16 amino acids. Written as DNA, the CDR3 is TGTGCCAGCAGCCCCCGAGCGGGAGGACCCACAGATACGCAGTATTTT. Translated, it gives CASSPRAGGPTDTQYF.

The chain uses TRBV19 and TRBJ1-1; no reliable D call. The length of the CDR3 is 13 residues. V dropped 0 bases and J dropped 5 bases, with 7 bases sitting between them. Germline lookup yields CDR1 LNHDA and CDR2 SQIVND (reference sequence). The CDR3 spells CASSIDWSTEAFF. In nucleotides, the CDR3 is TGTGCCAGTAGTATAGATTGGAGTACTGAAGCTTTCTTT.

This clonotype was observed a handful of times. The chain joins TRBV9 to TRBJ2-1; D is tentatively TRBD1 or TRBD2 (5 bases each). This CDR3 region has 15 residues. The ends were cut back, 6 bases at V and 5 bases at J, with 18 bases in the middle. Per germline, CDR1 SGDLS and CDR2 YYNGEE. CDR3 coding DNA: TGTGCCAGCAACCTTCCGGGGCAGCCTAACAATGAGCAGTTCTTC. As protein: CASNLPGQPNNEQFF.

At least ten counts were recorded for this clonotype. The chain links TRBV18 to TRBJ1-2, with no clear D. The ends were cut back, 3 bases at V and 8 bases at J, with 10 bases in the middle. CDR1 KGHSH and CDR2 LQKENI come from the germline V gene. The CDR3 contains 12 residues. CDR3 in amino acids: CASSPLAPGYTF. CDR3 bases: TGTGCCAGCTCACCCCTGGCGCCCGGCTACACCTTC.

This clonotype was picked up many times. This chain links TRBV5-1 with TRBJ2-7; D assignment may be TRBD1 or TRBD2 (5 bases each). V lost 3 bases to trimming and J lost 6 bases, with 13 bases between them. The CDR3 loop spans 13 amino acids. The germline V gene has CDR1 SGHRS and CDR2 YFSETQ. The CDR3 sequence is CASSWDGGGEQYF. The CDR3 DNA reads as TGCGCCAGCAGCTGGGACGGTGGAGGCGAGCAGTACTTC. The whole variable domain, filled in from reference TRBV5-1 and TRBJ2-7, reads KAGVTQTPRYLIKTRGQQVTLSCSPISGHRSVSWYQQTPGQGLQFLFEYFSETQRNKGNFPGRFSGRQFSNSRSEMNVSTLELGDSALYLCASSWDGGGEQYFGPGTRLTVT.

The sample holds many counts of this clonotype. The rearrangement joins TRBV7-9 to TRBJ2-3; no definite D call. V gave up 2 bases and J gave up 2 bases, with 2 bases separating them. The CDR3 has 12 amino acids. The germline CDR1 and CDR2 sequences are SEHNR and FQNEAQ (reference sequence). The CDR3 is CASSLLTDTQYF. DNA for the CDR3: TGTGCCAGCAGCTTACTCACAGATACGCAGTATTTT.

This clonotype was detected many times. The genes are TRBV20-1 and TRBJ2-1; a possible D gene is TRBD2 (5 bases). CDR3 length: 13 residues. Germline V gene lookup returns CDR1 DFQATT and CDR2 SNEGSKA (reference sequence). Deletions cut 7 bases from V and 7 bases from J, with 17 bases between. The CDR3, as DNA: TGCAGTGGGACTTCTCCGGGCAGGAATGAGCAGTTCTTC. Translating gives CSGTSPGRNEQFF.

This clonotype has a count of ten or more. This chain joins TRBV20-1 and TRBJ2-3; perhaps TRBD2 as D (6 bases). Trimming cost V 7 bases and J 1 base, with 12 bases left between them. This CDR3 has 13 residues. From germline, CDR1 is DFQATT and CDR2 SNEGSKA (reference sequence). The CDR3 DNA reads as TGCAGTGTCGGGGGAACACGCACAGATACGCAGTATTTT. Its protein product is CSVGGTRTDTQYF.

This chain links TRBV9 with TRBJ2-7; a possible D gene is TRBD2 (5 bases). V was trimmed by 2 bases and J by 7 bases, leaving 13 bases between them. The germline V gene encodes CDR1 SGDLS and CDR2 YYNGEE. The CDR3 consists of 13 residues. The CDR3 DNA reads TGTGCCAGCAGCGTTGCGGTACCGGGGGAGCAGTACTTC. It encodes CASSVAVPGEQYF. The full variable domain, its missing parts supplied by reference TRBV9 and TRBJ2-7, is DSGVTQTPKHLITATGQRVTLRCSPRSGDLSVYWYQQSLDQGLQFLIQYYNGEERAKGNILERFSAQQFPDLHSELNLSSLELGDSALYFCASSVAVPGEQYFGPGTRLTVT.

The sample holds many counts of this clonotype. The V gene is TRBV3-1, the J gene TRBJ2-7; 7 nucleotides match TRBD2. Germline V gene data show CDR1 as LGHDT and CDR2 as YNNKEL (reference sequence). V lost 1 base and J lost 6; bases outside the gene matches: 6. This CDR3 is 14 amino acids long. Here the CDR3 DNA reads TGTGCCAGCAGCCAAGCCGGACTAGTTGTCGAGCAGTACTTC. It translates to CASSQAGLVVEQYF.

This clonotype occurred a few times. V is TRBV27 and J is TRBJ1-3; TRBD1 might be the D (6 bases). The CDR3 is 15 amino acids. Per germline, CDR1 MNHEY and CDR2 SMNVEV (reference sequence). V was trimmed by 0 bases and J by 3 bases, leaving 9 bases between them. Written as DNA, the CDR3 is TGTGCCAGCAGTTTATCCGGGACATTTGGAAACACCATATATTTT. Its translation is CASSLSGTFGNTIYF.

This clonotype was seen at least ten times. The chain carries TRBV27 and TRBJ2-1, with TRBD1 matching over 10 bases. V was pared by 5 bases and J by 4 bases, with 5 bases of the junction left unmatched. Germline loops: CDR1 MNHEY, CDR2 SMNVEV (reference sequence). This CDR3 contains 15 residues. CDR3 sequence: CASSPGQGRYNEQFF. For the CDR3, the DNA is TGTGCCAGCAGTCCGGGACAGGGGCGATACAATGAGCAGTTCTTC.

This clonotype was recorded at least ten times. The chain is built from TRBV5-8 and TRBJ1-4, with D possibly TRBD1 on 6 matching bases. CDR1 and CDR2 from the germline V gene are SGHTS and YDEGEE. V lost 5 bases and J 3 bases, leaving 14 bases between the germline ends. CDR3 length: 15 residues. The CDR3 here is CASSFETGANEKLFF. As DNA, the CDR3 is TGTGCCAGCAGTTTCGAGACAGGCGCTAATGAAAAACTGTTTTTT.

This clonotype has more than one count but fewer than ten. The chain uses TRBV7-2 and TRBJ2-5; the D call may be TRBD1 or TRBD2 (5 bases each). In germline, CDR1 is SGHTA, CDR2 FQGNSA. V lost 2 bases, J lost 8 bases, and 15 bases lay in between. This CDR3 region has 14 residues. CDR3 in DNA: TGTGCCAGCAGCTTAAGTTCAGGGAGCGGTACCCAGTACTTC. Residues: CASSLSSGSGTQYF.